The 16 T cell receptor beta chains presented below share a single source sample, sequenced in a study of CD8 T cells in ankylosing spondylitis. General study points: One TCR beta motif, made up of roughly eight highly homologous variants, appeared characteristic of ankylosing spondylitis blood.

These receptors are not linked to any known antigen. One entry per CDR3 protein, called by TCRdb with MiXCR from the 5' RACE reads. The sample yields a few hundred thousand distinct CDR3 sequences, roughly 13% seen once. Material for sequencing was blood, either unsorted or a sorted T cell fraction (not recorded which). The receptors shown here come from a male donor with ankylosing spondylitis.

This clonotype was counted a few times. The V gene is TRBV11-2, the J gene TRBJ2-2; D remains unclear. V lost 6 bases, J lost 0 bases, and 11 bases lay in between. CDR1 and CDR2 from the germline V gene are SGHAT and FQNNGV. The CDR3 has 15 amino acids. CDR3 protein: CASRRAGANTGELFF. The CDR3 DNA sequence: TGTGCCAGCAGAAGGGCCGGCGCGAACACCGGGGAGCTGTTTTTT.

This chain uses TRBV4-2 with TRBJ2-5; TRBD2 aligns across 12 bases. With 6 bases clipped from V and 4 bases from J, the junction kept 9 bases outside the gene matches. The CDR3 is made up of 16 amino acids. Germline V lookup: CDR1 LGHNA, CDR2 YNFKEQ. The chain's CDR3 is CASSLSSGRAGETQYF. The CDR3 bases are TGTGCCAGCAGTCTCTCTAGCGGGAGGGCAGGAGAGACCCAGTACTTC.

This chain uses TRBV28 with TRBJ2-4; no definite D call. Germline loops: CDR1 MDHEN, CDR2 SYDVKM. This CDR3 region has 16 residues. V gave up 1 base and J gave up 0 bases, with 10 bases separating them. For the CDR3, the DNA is TGTGCCAGCAGTTTATCGGGCAGCCTAGCCAAAAACATTCAGTACTTC. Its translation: CASSLSGSLAKNIQYF.

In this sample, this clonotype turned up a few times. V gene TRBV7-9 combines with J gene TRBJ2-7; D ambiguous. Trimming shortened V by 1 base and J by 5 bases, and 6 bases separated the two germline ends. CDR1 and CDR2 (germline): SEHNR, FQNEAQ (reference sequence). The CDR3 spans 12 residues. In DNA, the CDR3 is TGTGCCAGCAGCTTAGTTGGGAACGAGCAGTACTTC. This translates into CASSLVGNEQYF.

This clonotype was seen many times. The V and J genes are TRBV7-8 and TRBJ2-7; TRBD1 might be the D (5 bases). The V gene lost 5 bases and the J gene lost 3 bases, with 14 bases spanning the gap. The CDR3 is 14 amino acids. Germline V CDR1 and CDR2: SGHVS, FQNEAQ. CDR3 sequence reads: CASSPRQSLYEQYF. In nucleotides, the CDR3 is TGTGCCAGCAGCCCGAGACAGAGTCTCTACGAGCAGTACTTC.

CDR3 nucleotides: TGTGCCAGCAGCGTAGGGGTAGCAGTCTACAATGAGCAGTTCTTC. Translation: CASSVGVAVYNEQFF. This chain joins TRBV9 and TRBJ2-1; D unclear. Germline CDR1 SGDLS, CDR2 YYNGEE. V shed 0 bases and J shed 3 bases, with 10 bases lying between them. This CDR3 has 15 amino acids.

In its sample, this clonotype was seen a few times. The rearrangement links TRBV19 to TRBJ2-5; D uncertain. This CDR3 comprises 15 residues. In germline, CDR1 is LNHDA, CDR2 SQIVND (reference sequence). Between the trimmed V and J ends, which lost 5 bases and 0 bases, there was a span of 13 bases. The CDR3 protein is CASSVLYGYQETQYF. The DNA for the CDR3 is TGTGCCAGTAGTGTCCTCTATGGGTACCAAGAGACCCAGTACTTC.

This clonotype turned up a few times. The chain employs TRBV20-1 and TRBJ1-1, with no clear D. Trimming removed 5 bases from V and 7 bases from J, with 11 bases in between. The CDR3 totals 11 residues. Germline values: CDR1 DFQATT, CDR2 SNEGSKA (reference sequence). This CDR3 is CSALTTYEAFF. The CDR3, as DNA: TGCAGTGCTTTAACAACCTATGAAGCTTTCTTT.

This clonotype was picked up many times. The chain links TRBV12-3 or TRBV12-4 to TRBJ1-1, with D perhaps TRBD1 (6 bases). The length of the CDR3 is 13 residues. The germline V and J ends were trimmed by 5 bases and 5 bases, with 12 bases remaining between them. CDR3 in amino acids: CASSLLQGTEAFF. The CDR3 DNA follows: TGTGCCAGCAGTCTCCTCCAGGGGACTGAAGCTTTCTTT.

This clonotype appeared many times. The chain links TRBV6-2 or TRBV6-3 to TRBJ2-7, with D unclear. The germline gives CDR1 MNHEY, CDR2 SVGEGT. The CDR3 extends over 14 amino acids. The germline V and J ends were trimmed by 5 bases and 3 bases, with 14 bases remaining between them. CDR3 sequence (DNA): TGTGCCAGCAGTGCCTACCACCCCAACTACGAGCAGTACGTC. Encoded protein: CASSAYHPNYEQYV.

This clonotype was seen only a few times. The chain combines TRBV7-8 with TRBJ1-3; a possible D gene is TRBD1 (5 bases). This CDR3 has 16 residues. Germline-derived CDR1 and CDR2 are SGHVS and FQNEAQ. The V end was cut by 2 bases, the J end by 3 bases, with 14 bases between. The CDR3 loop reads CASSLQGGVYGNTIYF. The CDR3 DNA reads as TGTGCCAGCAGCTTACAGGGCGGAGTGTATGGAAACACCATATATTTT.

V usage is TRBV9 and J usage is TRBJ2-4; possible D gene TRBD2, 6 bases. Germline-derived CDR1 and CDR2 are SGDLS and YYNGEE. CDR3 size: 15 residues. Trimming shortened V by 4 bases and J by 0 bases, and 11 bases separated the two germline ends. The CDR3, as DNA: TGTGCCAGCAGCCCCTCTAGCGTAGCCAAAAACATTCAGTACTTC. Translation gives CASSPSSVAKNIQYF.

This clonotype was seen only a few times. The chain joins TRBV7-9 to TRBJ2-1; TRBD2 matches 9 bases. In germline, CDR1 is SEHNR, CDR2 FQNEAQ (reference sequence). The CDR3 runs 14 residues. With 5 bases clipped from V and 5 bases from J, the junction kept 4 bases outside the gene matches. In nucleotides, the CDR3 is TGTGCCAGCAGCCCCGGGACTAGCAACAATGAGCAGTTCTTC. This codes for CASSPGTSNNEQFF.

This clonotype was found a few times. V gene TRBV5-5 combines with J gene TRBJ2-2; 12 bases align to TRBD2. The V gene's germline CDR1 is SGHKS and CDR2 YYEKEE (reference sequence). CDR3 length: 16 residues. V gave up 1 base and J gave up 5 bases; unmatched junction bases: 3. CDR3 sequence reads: CASSLRLAGETGELFF. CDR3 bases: TGTGCCAGCAGCTTGAGACTAGCGGGAGAAACCGGGGAGCTGTTTTTT.

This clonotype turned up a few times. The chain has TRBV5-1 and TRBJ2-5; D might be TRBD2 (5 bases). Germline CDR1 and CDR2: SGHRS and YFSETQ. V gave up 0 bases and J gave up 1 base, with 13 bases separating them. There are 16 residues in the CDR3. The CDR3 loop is CASSLVRAESQETQYF. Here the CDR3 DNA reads TGCGCCAGCAGCTTGGTCCGAGCGGAGTCCCAAGAGACCCAGTACTTC.

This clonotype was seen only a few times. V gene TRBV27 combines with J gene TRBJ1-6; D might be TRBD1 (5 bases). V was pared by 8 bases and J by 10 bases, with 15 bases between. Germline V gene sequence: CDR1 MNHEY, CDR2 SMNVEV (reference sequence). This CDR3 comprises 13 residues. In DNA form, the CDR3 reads TGTGCCAGCGGGGGGATCTCAATCTCACCCCTCCACTTT. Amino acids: CASGGISISPLHF.